The 23 T cell receptor beta chains below all came from one sample that was sequenced in a study of control samples from healthy donors and cancer patients. Method: immunoSEQ multiplex PCR; TCRdb's copy keeps in-frame clones and lacks some. This sample has about 22,000 clones, with 84% found just once. Sequencing was carried out using PBMCs. The receptors shown here come from a man aged 55 to 69 with colorectal cancer.

The CDR3 DNA reads as TGTGCCAGCAGTGAATACCGTGGATCTGAAGCTTTCTTT. It codes for CASSEYRGSEAFF. This chain joins TRBV6-1 and TRBJ1-1; D not resolved. The V end was cut by 2 bases, the J end by 6 bases, with 10 bases between. The V gene's germline CDR1 is MNHNS and CDR2 SASEGT. The CDR3 covers 13 residues.

This chain joins TRBV6-5 and TRBJ1-2; 8 bases agree with TRBD1. V was clipped by 6 bases and J by 8 bases; unmatched bases: 14. Germline V gene lookup returns CDR1 MNHEY and CDR2 SVGAGI. The CDR3 contains 15 residues. The CDR3 sequence: CASSSPSDRENGYTF. In DNA, the CDR3 is TGTGCCAGCAGCTCTCCCTCGGACAGGGAGAACGGCTACACCTTC.

Only one count was recorded for this clone. V and J are TRBV30 and TRBJ1-2, with TRBD1 identical over 10 bases. CDR1 and CDR2 (germline): GTSNPN, SVGIG (reference sequence). Trimming cost V 0 bases and J 10 bases; bases outside gene matches: 8. The CDR3 has 14 amino acids. CDR3 amino acids: CAWSVISRQGAYTF. The CDR3 coding sequence is TGTGCCTGGAGTGTGATCTCCCGACAGGGGGCCTACACCTTC.

This clone was observed a single time. The rearrangement links TRBV29-1 to TRBJ1-2; unclear D gene. From germline, CDR1 is SQVTM and CDR2 ANQGSEA. Trimming took 3 bases from V and 0 from J, leaving 8 bases between them. The CDR3 length is 13 residues. DNA of the CDR3: TGCAGCGTTGAGGTACAGCCTAACTATGGCTACACCTTC. It encodes CSVEVQPNYGYTF.

The rearrangement uses TRBV10-3 and TRBJ1-4; 11 nucleotides match TRBD1. CDR1 ENHRY and CDR2 SYGVKD come from the germline V gene. The CDR3 is 15 residues long. V shed 10 bases, J shed 4 bases, and the junction held 8 bases outside the gene matches. CDR3 amino acids: CATGQGALDNEKLFF. CDR3 nucleotide sequence: TGTGCCACCGGACAGGGGGCCTTAGATAATGAAAAACTGTTTTTT.

The chain is built from TRBV5-1 and TRBJ1-6; D might be TRBD1 (5 bases). This CDR3 region has 15 residues. Germline values: CDR1 SGHRS, CDR2 YFSETQ. The V gene lost 1 base and the J gene lost 7 bases, with 12 bases spanning the gap. CDR3: CASSLSGGVNSPLHF. The CDR3 DNA is TGCGCCAGCAGCTTGAGTGGAGGGGTCAATTCACCCCTCCACTTT.

V is TRBV27 and J is TRBJ2-1; unclear D gene. Germline V CDR1 and CDR2: MNHEY, SMNVEV (reference sequence). Trimming removed 7 bases at V and 2 bases at J, with 30 bases between. This CDR3 has 20 amino acids. Here the CDR3 reads CASTPLQEHYGPAPYNEQFF. Written as DNA, the CDR3 is TGTGCCAGCACTCCTCTCCAGGAACATTACGGACCGGCCCCCTACAATGAGCAGTTCTTC.

V is TRBV20-1 and J is TRBJ1-1; no reliable D call. Trimming stripped 2 bases from V and 11 bases from J, with 12 bases between. Per the germline V gene, CDR1 is DFQATT and CDR2 is SNEGSKA (reference sequence). There are 11 residues in the CDR3. For the CDR3, the DNA is TGCAGTGCTAGACCCGAGATTCCTGCTTTCTTT. It is translated as CSARPEIPAFF.

The rearrangement joins TRBV6-2 or TRBV6-3 to TRBJ2-2, with D uncertain. V lost 6 bases to trimming and J lost 0 bases, with 8 bases between them. The CDR3 extends over 14 amino acids. Germline lookup yields CDR1 MNHEY and CDR2 SVGEGT. As DNA, the CDR3 is TGTGCCAGCAGCCCTTACGCGAACACCGGGGAGCTGTTTTTT. Its translation: CASSPYANTGELFF.

The chain links TRBV27 to TRBJ2-2; the match to TRBD2 covers 9 bases. CDR3 length: 16 amino acids. V lost 2 bases and J lost 1; bases outside the gene matches: 2. The V gene's germline CDR1 is MNHEY and CDR2 SMNVEV (reference sequence). The CDR3 sequence is CASSLSGGRNTGELFF. The CDR3 DNA sequence: TGTGCCAGCAGTTTAAGCGGGGGGAGGAACACCGGGGAGCTGTTTTTT.

The chain carries TRBV2 and TRBJ2-1; 11 bases fit TRBD2. Germline-derived CDR1 and CDR2 are SNHLY and FYNNEI. V shed 7 bases, J shed 8 bases, and the junction held 7 bases outside the gene matches. The CDR3 covers 14 residues. DNA for the CDR3: TGTGCCAGCACCTTAGCGGGGGGGCGGTATGAGCAGTTCTTC. Encoded protein: CASTLAGGRYEQFF.

The V and J genes are TRBV14 and TRBJ1-4; 7 bases agree with TRBD1. Trimming took 5 bases from V and 8 from J; bases not matched to a gene: 11. The CDR3 loop spans 15 amino acids. The germline gives CDR1 SGHDN, CDR2 FVKESK. The CDR3 reads CASSARQGPMEKLFF. The DNA for the CDR3 is TGTGCCAGCAGCGCCCGACAGGGCCCCATGGAAAAACTGTTTTTT.

The rearrangement links TRBV5-1 to TRBJ2-7; TRBD1 aligns across 12 bases. This CDR3 has 14 residues. With V trimmed by 4 bases and J by 7 bases, 6 bases remained unmatched. CDR1 SGHRS and CDR2 YFSETQ come from the germline V gene. CDR3 nucleotide sequence: TGCGCCAGCAGCGGAGGGACAGGGGGCAATGAGCAGTACTTC. The encoded protein is CASSGGTGGNEQYF.

The rearrangement uses TRBV6-5 and TRBJ1-1, with D unresolved. From germline, CDR1 is MNHEY and CDR2 SVGAGI. The CDR3 length is 12 residues. Trimming shortened V by 4 bases and J by 5 bases, and 8 bases separated the two germline ends. The CDR3 DNA reads as TGTGCCAGCAGTTCCGGTTGGACTGAAGCTTTCTTT. Amino acid sequence: CASSSGWTEAFF.

The chain is built from TRBV2 and TRBJ2-3; 13 bases align to TRBD2. The CDR3 contains 16 residues. Germline CDR1 reads SNHLY; CDR2 reads FYNNEI. With V trimmed by 5 bases and J by 2 bases, 4 bases remained unmatched. The CDR3 here is CASSRLAGGPTDTQYF. CDR3 nucleotide sequence: TGTGCCAGCAGTAGACTAGCGGGGGGCCCCACAGATACGCAGTATTTT.

This sequence joins TRBV20-1 and TRBJ2-7; D is undetermined. The V gene's germline CDR1 is DFQATT and CDR2 SNEGSKA (reference sequence). Trimming pared 3 bases from V and 6 bases from J, leaving 12 bases between. The CDR3 covers 12 residues. This CDR3 is CSASQSGREQYF. CDR3 DNA sequence: TGCAGTGCTAGTCAATCTGGCCGCGAGCAGTACTTC.

V usage is TRBV6-5 and J usage is TRBJ1-3, with a possible D match to TRBD1 (5 bases). Per germline, CDR1 MNHEY and CDR2 SVGAGI. V was shortened by 8 bases and J by 0 bases, with 11 bases between the two germline ends. There are 14 residues in the CDR3. The CDR3 DNA reads as TGTGCCAGCCACCCAGGGTACTCTGGAAACACCATATATTTT. As protein: CASHPGYSGNTIYF.

The V and J genes are TRBV28 and TRBJ1-4; a weak D match, TRBD1 (6 bases). CDR1 and CDR2 (germline): MDHEN, SYDVKM. V lost 6 bases and J 10 bases, leaving 15 bases between the germline ends. The CDR3 totals 13 residues. The CDR3 loop is CASRLGTSGKLFF. The CDR3 coding sequence is TGTGCCAGCAGGCTCGGGACAAGCGGAAAACTGTTTTTT.

This chain links TRBV9 with TRBJ2-2; tentative D call: TRBD1 (6 bases). V shed 0 bases and J shed 5 bases, with 14 bases lying between them. This CDR3 spans 16 amino acids. The germline V gene has CDR1 SGDLS and CDR2 YYNGEE. CDR3 residues: CASSVGAAGVTGELFF. For the CDR3, the DNA is TGTGCCAGCAGCGTAGGAGCCGCAGGGGTAACCGGGGAGCTGTTTTTT. Full variable domain (outside the CDR3, taken from reference TRBV9 and TRBJ2-2): DSGVTQTPKHLITATGQRVTLRCSPRSGDLSVYWYQQSLDQGLQFLIQYYNGEERAKGNILERFSAQQFPDLHSELNLSSLELGDSALYFCASSVGAAGVTGELFFGEGSRLTVL.

The chain has TRBV6-2 or TRBV6-3 and TRBJ2-1; D uncertain. The V end lost 4 bases, the J end lost 8 bases, and 12 bases lay between the germline ends. Germline-derived CDR1 and CDR2 are MNHEY and SVGEGT. The CDR3 sequence is 13 residues long. The CDR3 is CASSLGPVDEQFF. DNA of the CDR3: TGTGCCAGCAGTTTGGGCCCGGTGGATGAGCAGTTCTTC.

This chain uses TRBV7-9 with TRBJ2-2; 8 nucleotides line up with TRBD1. Trimming cost V 7 bases and J 2 bases; bases outside gene matches: 12. The length of the CDR3 is 17 residues. CDR1 is SEHNR, CDR2 FQNEAQ, per germline (reference sequence). The CDR3 DNA reads as TGTGCCAGCAAGGGCAGCCGGGACAGGCCTAACACCGGGGAGCTGTTTTTT. It encodes CASKGSRDRPNTGELFF.

The V and J genes are TRBV19 and TRBJ1-5, with TRBD1 identical over 8 bases. The V and J ends lost 6 bases and 5 bases, in that order; junction bases with no gene match: 6. Germline V gene sequence: CDR1 LNHDA, CDR2 SQIVND (reference sequence). CDR3 length equals 14 residues. In nucleotides, the CDR3 is TGTGCCAGTAGCTCCGGACAGGGTCATCAGCCCCAGCATTTT. Translating it yields CASSSGQGHQPQHF.

The chain links TRBV2 to TRBJ2-3; 9 bases are a match to TRBD2. Germline V gene data show CDR1 as SNHLY and CDR2 as FYNNEI. The ends lost 8 bases at V and 2 bases at J; junction bases unmatched: 8. This CDR3 comprises 15 residues. The CDR3 nucleotides read TGTGCCAGCGCCTCTAGCGGGGCCTTCACAGATACGCAGTATTTT. Its translation is CASASSGAFTDTQYF.